What follows describes a single TCR beta chain. The data derive from a study of metastatic and nonmetastatic thyroid tumors. Overall study context: The study looked at repertoires side by side in blood and in tumor or nodule tissue from malignant and benign thyroid patients.

Each patient came to thyroid surgery without any prior treatment (of any kind). TCRdb re-called clones via MiXCR from the PCR reads. The sample lists approximately 30,000 clones, around 30% occurring once. The CDR3 has 15 amino acids. Germline CDR1 reads KGHSY; CDR2 reads FQNENV. The J segment lost 7 bases and the V segment lost 7 bases, leaving 12 bases of the junction unmatched. This chain connects TRBV16 to TRBJ2-3; 9 bases are shared with TRBD1. The sample was blood. The sequence came from a female donor with papillary thyroid cancer or a benign thyroid nodule (not recorded which). Some clones in this sample may be carry-over from other donors' samples. DNA of the CDR3: TGTGCCAGCATCCCTCGGACAGGGGATCAAAATACGCAGTATTTT. It codes for CASIPRTGDQNTQYF.